The rows below give T cell receptor beta chains drawn from one sample of a study of regulatory T cells in long-lasting Graves disease. Using its own MiXCR run on the reads, TCRdb lists one record per CDR3 protein. The sample includes several hundred distinct CDR3 sequences, 86% of them seen just once. The sequenced sample was peripheral blood mononuclear cells (PBMCs), obtained with antithyroid drug treatment, in newly diagnosed or persistent Graves disease (not recorded which). The receptors originated from a young man with Graves disease. Both conserved end residues are part of each CDR3. Each record gives: CDR3 DNA, CDR3 protein, V gene, D gene, J gene, clone size. The D gene is left open where the match is weak. Clone sizes are given selectively: once, few, many, or a class where the clone is expanded.

TGTGCCAGCAGTGAGAGGGGGGGGAGGGAGACCCAGTACTTC | CASSERGGRETQYF | TRBV25-1 | NA | TRBJ2-5 | NA
TGTGCCAGCATCCCTAGCGGGAGTTGGGGCACCGGGGAGCTGTTTTTT | CASIPSGSWGTGELFF | TRBV12-3/TRBV12-4 | TRBD2 | TRBJ2-2 | NA
TGTGCCAGCAGTCCCCTCGGACAGGGTATAACAGATACGCAGTATTTT | CASSPLGQGITDTQYF | TRBV27 | TRBD1 | TRBJ2-3 | NA
TGTGCCAGCACCGCGACAGATACGCAGTATTTT | CASTATDTQYF | TRBV6-2/TRBV6-3 | NA | TRBJ2-3 | NA
TGTGCCAGCAGTTTCGGGACTAGCGGGAACACAGATACGCAGTATTTT | CASSFGTSGNTDTQYF | TRBV27 | TRBD2 | TRBJ2-3 | once
TGTGCCAGCAGTTTAATGGGGGACCAGCCCCAGCATTTT | CASSLMGDQPQHF | TRBV27 | NA | TRBJ1-5 | NA
TGCGCCAGCAGCTTGATTACCGGGGAGCTGTTTTTT | CASSLITGELFF | TRBV5-1 | NA | TRBJ2-2 | NA
TGTGCCAGCACCCACCATCAGGGGAAAAGAGGCTACACCTTC | CASTHHQGKRGYTF | TRBV28 | NA | TRBJ1-2 | NA
TGCAGTGCGATTCCGGGACAGGGGAGCTCCGAGCAGTACTTC | CSAIPGQGSSEQYF | TRBV20-1 | TRBD1 | TRBJ2-7 | NA
TGCAGCGTTGCCAGTAACACTCCTCTTGTGAATGAGCAGTTCTTC | CSVASNTPLVNEQFF | TRBV29-1 | NA | TRBJ2-1 | NA
TGTGCCAGCAGCTTAACAGGTGGCTACACCTTC | CASSLTGGYTF | TRBV11-1 | NA | TRBJ1-2 | once
TGTGCCAGCTCACCACGTAACCCTAGCAATCAGCCCCAGCATTTT | CASSPRNPSNQPQHF | TRBV18 | NA | TRBJ1-5 | NA
TGTGCCAGCAGTTATCGACGGGAGTCTTTCTTT | CASSYRRESFF | TRBV6-5 | NA | TRBJ1-1 | NA
TGCGCCAGCAGCCAAGATTTCGGCGGCACCTCCTACGAGCAGTACTTC | CASSQDFGGTSYEQYF | TRBV4-1 | NA | TRBJ2-7 | NA
TGTGCCAGTAGCCCCGGCTCAAATGGGGCCAACGTCCTGACTTTC | CASSPGSNGANVLTF | TRBV19 | NA | TRBJ2-6 | once
TGCGCCAGCAGCCAACACCTGAACACTGAAGCTTTCTTT | CASSQHLNTEAFF | TRBV4-1 | NA | TRBJ1-1 | NA